The T cell receptor beta chain under discussion was sequenced for a study of cytomegalovirus exposure and HLA in healthy donors. PCR employed 60 Vbeta and 13 Jbeta primers. This table comes from immunoSEQ multiplex PCR, and its TCRdb copy is limited to in-frame clones, with some not included. The sample has some 190,000 clones; 9.5% are singletons. This clone has only a few counts. The antigen remains undetermined. CDR1 is LNHDA and CDR2 is SQIVND in the germline V gene (reference sequence). The CDR3 loop spans 14 amino acids. The J segment lost 5 bases and the V segment lost 9 bases, leaving 3 bases of the junction unmatched. Study-wide results and limits: Cytomegalovirus status was reportedly diagnosed by the classifier with high sensitivity and specificity. A later look showed TCR association rates differing by HLA locus, highest for DRB1 and lowest for HLA-C. With further analysis later on, most CMV-associated TCR beta chains appeared HLA-restricted.

Source material: PBMCs. This TCR came from a woman aged 30 to 39 in good health and CMV-seropositive. The chain joins TRBV19 to TRBJ2-2, with 13 bases matching TRBD2. CDR3 protein: CASRTSGSTGELFF. The CDR3 nucleotides are TGTGCCAGCAGGACTAGCGGGAGTACCGGGGAGCTGTTTTTT.